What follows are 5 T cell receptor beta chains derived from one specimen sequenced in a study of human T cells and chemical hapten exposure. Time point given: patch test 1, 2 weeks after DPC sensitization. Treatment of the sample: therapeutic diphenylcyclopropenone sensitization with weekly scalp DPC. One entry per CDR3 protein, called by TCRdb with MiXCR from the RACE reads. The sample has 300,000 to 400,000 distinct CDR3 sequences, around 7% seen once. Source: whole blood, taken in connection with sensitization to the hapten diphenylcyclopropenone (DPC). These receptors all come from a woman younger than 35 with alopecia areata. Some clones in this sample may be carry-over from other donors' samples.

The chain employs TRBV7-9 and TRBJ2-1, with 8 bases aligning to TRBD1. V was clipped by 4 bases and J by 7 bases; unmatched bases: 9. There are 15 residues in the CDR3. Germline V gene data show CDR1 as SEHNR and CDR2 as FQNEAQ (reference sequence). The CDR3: CASSSAGGVGNEQFF. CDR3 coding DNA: TGTGCCAGCAGCTCGGCAGGGGGCGTAGGAAATGAGCAGTTCTTC. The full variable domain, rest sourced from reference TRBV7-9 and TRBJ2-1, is DTGVSQNPRHKITKRGQNVTFRCDPISEHNRLYWYRQTLGQGPEFLTYFQNEAQLEKSRLLSDRFSAERPKGSFSTLEIQRTEQGDSAMYLCASSSAGGVGNEQFFGPGTRLTVL.

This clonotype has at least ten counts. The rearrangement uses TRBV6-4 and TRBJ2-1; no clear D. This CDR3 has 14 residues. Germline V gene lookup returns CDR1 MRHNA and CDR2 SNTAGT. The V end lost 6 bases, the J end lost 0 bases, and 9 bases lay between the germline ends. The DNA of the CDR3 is TGTGCCAGCAGCCCGGGTAGCTCCTACAATGAGCAGTTCTTC. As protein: CASSPGSSYNEQFF.

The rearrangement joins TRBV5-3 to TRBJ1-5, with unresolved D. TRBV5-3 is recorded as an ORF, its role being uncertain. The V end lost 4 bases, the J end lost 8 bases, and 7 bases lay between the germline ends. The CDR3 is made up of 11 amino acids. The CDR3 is CARSRDKPQHF. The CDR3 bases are TGTGCCAGAAGCCGAGATAAGCCCCAGCATTTT.

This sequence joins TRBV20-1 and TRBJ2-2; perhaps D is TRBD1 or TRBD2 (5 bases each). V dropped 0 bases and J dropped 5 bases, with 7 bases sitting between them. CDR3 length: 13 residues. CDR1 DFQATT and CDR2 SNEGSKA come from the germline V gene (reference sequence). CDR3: CSARDEGTGELFF. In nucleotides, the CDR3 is TGCAGTGCTAGAGATGAGGGGACCGGGGAGCTGTTTTTT.

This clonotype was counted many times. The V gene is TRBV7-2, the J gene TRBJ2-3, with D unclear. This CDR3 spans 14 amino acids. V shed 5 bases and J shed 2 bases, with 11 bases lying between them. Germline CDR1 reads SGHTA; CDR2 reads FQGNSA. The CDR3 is CASSAGPITDTQYF. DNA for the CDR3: TGTGCCAGCAGCGCCGGACCCATCACAGATACGCAGTATTTT. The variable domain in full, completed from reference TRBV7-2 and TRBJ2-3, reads GAGVSQSPSNKVTEKGKDVELRCDPISGHTALYWYRQSLGQGLEFLIYFQGNSAPDKSGLPSDRFSAERTGGSVSTLTIQRTQQEDSAVYLCASSAGPITDTQYFGPGTRLTVL.